These 10 T cell receptor beta chains were all obtained from the same sample, sequenced in a study of a mutant IDH1 vaccine in newly diagnosed glioma. Time point described: week 35, safety follow-up. Every vaccination contained 300 ug of the mutant IDH1 20-mer peptide and was paired with topical imiquimod. No antigen is known for these receptors. The protocol was immunoSEQ multiplex PCR, while the TCRdb copy is restricted to in-frame clones and leaves out a portion. The table records approximately 62,000 clones, 80% to 90% of them present only once. The specimen comprised PBMCs, sampled from a glioma patient whose treatment included an IDH1 peptide vaccine. These receptors were obtained from a man aged 25-45 years with glioma.

The rearrangement joins TRBV19 to TRBJ2-3; D gene uncertain. V was clipped by 4 bases and J by 0 bases, with 20 bases between them. Germline loops: CDR1 LNHDA, CDR2 SQIVND (reference sequence). There are 18 residues in the CDR3. This CDR3 is CASSNLIWSTPSTDTQYF. The CDR3 coding sequence is TGTGCCAGTAGTAACCTAATCTGGAGCACCCCTAGCACAGATACGCAGTATTTT. The full variable domain, completed using reference TRBV19 and TRBJ2-3, is DGGITQSPKYLFRKEGQNVTLSCEQNLNHDAMYWYRQDPGQGLRLIYYSQIVNDFQKGDIAEGYSVSREKKESFPLTVTSAQKNPTAFYLCASSNLIWSTPSTDTQYFGPGTRLTVL.

The chain joins TRBV14 to TRBJ2-6, with 9 bases identical to TRBD1. CDR3 length: 16 residues. Trimming cost V 5 bases and J 4 bases; bases outside gene matches: 6. Germline-derived CDR1 and CDR2 are SGHDN and FVKESK. For the CDR3, the DNA is TGTGCCAGCAGCAAGGACAGGGGTACCGGGGCCAACGTCCTGACTTTC. Protein product: CASSKDRGTGANVLTF.

The chain carries TRBV7-9 and TRBJ1-4; D is perhaps TRBD1 (6 bases). The V and J ends lost 2 bases and 5 bases respectively, with 12 bases between them. The CDR3 runs to 15 residues. CDR1 is SEHNR, CDR2 FQNEAQ, per germline (reference sequence). The CDR3 nucleotides are TGTGCCAGCAGCTTACCCGGGACACCGAATGAAAAACTGTTTTTT. Its translation: CASSLPGTPNEKLFF.

The chain is built from TRBV30 and TRBJ2-7; 9 bases fit TRBD1. V lost 1 base and J lost 5; bases outside the gene matches: 3. This CDR3 contains 13 residues. Germline V gives CDR1 GTSNPN, CDR2 SVGIG (reference sequence). This CDR3 reads CAWSGTGGNEQYF. CDR3 in DNA: TGTGCCTGGAGTGGTACAGGGGGCAACGAGCAGTACTTC.

This chain uses TRBV7-9 with TRBJ2-2, with D possibly being TRBD1 or TRBD2 (6 bases each). CDR3 length: 15 residues. CDR1 and CDR2 from the germline V gene are SEHNR and FQNEAQ (reference sequence). Trimming cost V 1 base and J 4 bases, with 10 bases left between them. This chain's CDR3 is CASSLGLGGTGELFF. The DNA for the CDR3 is TGTGCCAGCAGCTTAGGACTAGGGGGCACCGGGGAGCTGTTTTTT.

This clone was counted only a few times. The rearrangement joins TRBV9 to TRBJ2-2; D could derive from TRBD1 or TRBD2 (5 bases each). The germline V gene has CDR1 SGDLS and CDR2 YYNGEE. With 0 bases removed from V and 6 bases from J, the gap between germline ends came to 12 bases. CDR3 size: 15 residues. The CDR3 region has the DNA TGTGCCAGCAGCGTAGACGGGGCGGTCGCCGGGGAGCTGTTTTTT. It codes for CASSVDGAVAGELFF.

This chain links TRBV5-4 with TRBJ1-3; TRBD1 aligns across 8 bases. Germline trimming cut 3 bases from V and 0 bases from J; bases unmatched to any gene: 2. Germline lookup yields CDR1 SGHNT and CDR2 YYREEE (reference sequence). This CDR3 is 15 amino acids long. The CDR3 loop is CASSWGTGSGNTIYF. CDR3 sequence (DNA): TGTGCCAGCAGCTGGGGGACAGGCTCTGGAAACACCATATATTTT. The complete variable domain, with remaining parts taken from reference TRBV5-4 and TRBJ1-3, reads ETGVTQSPTHLIKTRGQQVTLRCSSQSGHNTVSWYQQALGQGPQFIFQYYREEENGRGNFPPRFSGLQFPNYSSELNVNALELDDSALYLCASSWGTGSGNTIYFGEGSWLTVV.

The sample holds one count of this clone. The V gene is TRBV15, the J gene TRBJ1-2; weak D call: TRBD1 (6 bases). The CDR3 runs 17 residues. Trimming took off 3 bases at V and 5 bases at J, with 22 bases between the two ends. CDR1 and CDR2 from the germline V gene are LNHNV and YYDKDF (reference sequence). The CDR3 sequence: CATSSPRGQPRPYGYTF. The CDR3 coding sequence is TGTGCCACCAGCAGCCCCAGGGGCCAGCCCCGTCCATATGGCTACACCTTC.

The chain recombines TRBV6-6 with TRBJ1-5, with 12 positions matching TRBD1. V lost 5 bases, J lost 9 bases, and 11 bases stayed unmatched. Germline V gene sequence: CDR1 MNHNY, CDR2 SVGAGI (reference sequence). The CDR3 is 16 amino acids. The CDR3 nucleotides read TGTGCCAGCAGTGGTCGGGACAGGGGGCTACAAGGGCCCCAGCATTTT. It yields the protein CASSGRDRGLQGPQHF.

The rearrangement uses TRBV2 and TRBJ1-6; 7 nucleotides line up with TRBD1. The CDR3 totals 14 residues. Germline CDR1 is SNHLY and CDR2 is FYNNEI. The junction had 12 bases not matched to a gene; V was cut back by 1 base and J by 18 bases. CDR3 sequence: CASSEGATGKQPHF. The CDR3 DNA is TGTGCCAGCAGTGAAGGCGCGACAGGGAAGCAACCCCACTTT.